This T cell receptor beta chain was identified in a study of identifying expanded T cells in peripheral blood (dated by TCRdb to about 2019). Describing the broader study: Separate aliquots of the same genomic DNA pool were sequenced to produce technical replicates, and four replicates were compared in pairs.

The CDR3 contains 14 residues, cysteine and phenylalanine counted. The only DNA kept is the CDR3, 42 bases in frame from the first base. Trimming removed 7 bases from V and 0 bases from J, leaving 10 bases between the germline ends. As encoded in the germline V gene, CDR1 is SGHRS while CDR2 is YFSETQ. What the study reported, not specific to this receptor: Variance in clone template counts between approximately 2-week samples significantly increased with total template count across all healthy donors. Across all healthy-donor time intervals, the beta-binomial model significantly cut both the number of clones called differentially abundant and the false-positive rate. Between technical replicates the binomial model flagged around 1.2 differentially abundant clones, whereas over around 2 weeks the binomial model flagged about 15 and over approximately 4 weeks approximately 20. The authors expected biological variance in healthy repertoires might increase further over much longer intervals such as months to years.

TCRbeta CDR3 regions were profiled by bias-controlled multiplex PCR amplification of genomic DNA with the immunoSEQ Assay. The study's own analysis went as follows. To quantify the absolute abundance of each unique TCRbeta CDR3 region, the sequences were collapsed and filtered. Two models were used to test differential abundance: a binomial model (Fisher-equivalent) and a beta-binomial model that adds time-dependent variance fitted from healthy donors. Clones with fewer than 5 combined templates were excluded, and clones with Benjamini-Hochberg FDR below 0.01 were called differentially abundant. Using the form v = (b*log(k)+a)^2, the beta-binomial variance was modeled as a function of the total template count across the two samples. TCRdb holds this immuneACCESS table with in-frame rearrangements only. Some clones are missing; in checked studies, unresolved V genes explain under half, and the rest has no known cause. Clonal size and the V and J genes are those of that table, whereas D and trimming came from the DNA. The sample table holds 75,000 to 90,000 clones, of which approximately 90% were seen once. 7.3% of the sample is held by the ten biggest clonotypes.

During the collection period, no infections or other immune events were recorded for the healthy donors. Blood repertoires from healthy donors were used as a training cohort for calibrating time-dependent variance in a beta-binomial model of differential abundance of T-cell clones. The training cohort included approximately ten healthy donors, of whom 3 were female and 7 were male. On average the donors were 43 years old, and their ages spanned roughly 29 to 64 years. Whole blood was collected from each healthy donor at three time points spaced roughly two weeks apart and obtained from a commercial supplier. For immunosequencing, genomic DNA was extracted from whole blood that had not been sorted. Turning to this clone: Its target antigen remains unknown. Base-call qualities are not available, and no considerably larger clone is one nucleotide away.

Sample: blood. The receptor was isolated from a person aged 18 to 75 in good health. The chain uses TRBV5-1 and TRBJ1-4; no D segment can be confidently identified. The DNA sequence reads TGCGCCAGCGGTCTAGGAGCAACTAATGAAAAACTGTTTTTT. Its protein product is CASGLGATNEKLFF.